Following are 24 T cell receptor beta chains from one sample sequenced in a study of cytomegalovirus exposure and HLA in healthy donors. The PCR employed 60 Vbeta primers together with 13 Jbeta primers. Here immunoSEQ multiplex PCR was the method, and the copy in TCRdb shows in-frame clones only, minus some. Among roughly 130,000 clones listed, 82% were seen once. Input material: PBMCs. These receptors originate from a boy younger than 10 in good health and CMV-seronegative.

CDR3 residues: CASSSLSIANYGYTF. The CDR3 region has the DNA TGTGCCAGCAGCTCCCTTTCTATAGCTAACTATGGCTACACCTTC. The gene calls are TRBV5-8 and TRBJ1-2; no firm D call. V lost 3 bases and J 0 bases, leaving 12 bases between the germline ends. This CDR3 comprises 15 residues. In germline, CDR1 is SGHTS, CDR2 YDEGEE.

This chain uses TRBV13 with TRBJ1-1; no clear D gene. The V gene's germline CDR1 is PRHDT and CDR2 FYEKMQ (reference sequence). The CDR3 runs to 12 residues. Trimming removed 5 bases at V and 11 bases at J, with 15 bases between. The CDR3 is CASSRRPAGAFF. In DNA form, the CDR3 reads TGTGCCAGCAGCCGACGCCCCGCGGGTGCTTTCTTT.

Notes on this clone: The sample contains more than one DNA sequence encoding this CDR3. J is TRBJ1-1 and V is TRBV28; TRBD1 matches at 12 bases. This CDR3 is built from 17 residues. Germline lookup yields CDR1 MDHEN and CDR2 SYDVKM. V trimming: 3 bases; J trimming: 4 bases; junction bases outside the gene matches: 9. The CDR3 bases are TGTGCCAGCAGTTTGGCCGGGACAGGGGGCAGCGGCACTGAAGCTTTCTTT. Amino acids: CASSLAGTGGSGTEAFF.

CDR3: CASSLTEVGQPQHF. In nucleotides, the CDR3 is TGTGCCAGCAGCTTAACAGAAGTTGGTCAGCCCCAGCATTTT. The chain has TRBV7-9 and TRBJ1-5; D not certain. Germline CDR1 is SEHNR and CDR2 is FQNEAQ (reference sequence). This CDR3 comprises 14 residues. V lost 2 bases and J lost 6, with 11 bases in between.

CDR3 nucleotides: TGCGCCAGCAGCCAAGATTGGGAAGCGGGGGTTAACCAAGAGACCCAGTACTTC. As protein: CASSQDWEAGVNQETQYF. The chain combines TRBV4-1 with TRBJ2-5; 8 nucleotides line up with TRBD2. J was trimmed by 0 bases and V by 0 bases; bases with no gene match: 9. CDR3 length equals 18 residues. Germline-derived CDR1 and CDR2 are MGHRA and YSYEKL.

DNA for the CDR3: TGCGCCAGCAGCTTGGGGTTAGCGGGAGGCCATCGGGAGACCCAGTACTTC. Translation gives CASSLGLAGGHRETQYF. The rearrangement uses TRBV5-1 and TRBJ2-5; 10 bases align to TRBD2. Germline CDR1 is SGHRS and CDR2 is YFSETQ. Trimming cost V 0 bases and J 5 bases; bases outside gene matches: 10. The CDR3 has 17 amino acids.

The chain joins TRBV9 to TRBJ1-4; a possible D gene is TRBD1 (6 bases). The germline V gene has CDR1 SGDLS and CDR2 YYNGEE. The CDR3 contains 14 residues. V lost 4 bases to trimming and J lost 7 bases, with 14 bases between them. As DNA, the CDR3 is TGTGCCAGCAGCCCCAGGGGCGGAATTGAAAAACTGTTTTTT. Its protein product is CASSPRGGIEKLFF.

This clone was seen once. The CDR3 nucleotides are TGTGCCAGCGGAGGAACTGAAGCTTTCTTT. Protein product: CASGGTEAFF. This chain uses TRBV7-2 with TRBJ1-1; no definite D call. Germline-derived CDR1 and CDR2 are SGHTA and FQGNSA. Trimming stripped 8 bases from V and 5 bases from J, with 6 bases between. CDR3 size: 10 residues.

The V call is TRBV6-1, the J call TRBJ1-5, with TRBD1 identical over 9 bases. The CDR3 is 15 residues long. The V gene's germline CDR1 is MNHNS and CDR2 SASEGT. V dropped 6 bases and J dropped 5; count of bases not matched to a gene: 8. The CDR3, as DNA: TGTGCCAGCAGCCGGGACAGGGACTTCGATCAGCCCCAGCATTTT. Translation gives CASSRDRDFDQPQHF.

This rearrangement joins TRBV11-1 to TRBJ2-3, with TRBD2 identical over 10 bases. The CDR3 loop spans 15 amino acids. Trimming cost V 3 bases and J 4 bases; bases outside gene matches: 4. The germline V gene has CDR1 SGHAT and CDR2 FQDESV (reference sequence). CDR3 nucleotides: TGTGCCAGCAGCTTTTTGAGCGGGGGGGCAGATACGCAGTATTTT. Translating it yields CASSFLSGGADTQYF. The entire variable domain, with the rest obtained from reference TRBV11-1 and TRBJ2-3, is as follows: EAEVAQSPRYKITEKSQAVAFWCDPISGHATLYWYRQILGQGPELLVQFQDESVVDDSQLPKDRFSAERLKGVDSTLKIQPAELGDSAMYLCASSFLSGGADTQYFGPGTRLTVL.

The rearrangement joins TRBV5-1 to TRBJ1-3; TRBD1 agrees at 11 bases. The ends lost 0 bases at V and 2 bases at J; junction bases unmatched: 1. The CDR3 consists of 16 residues. Germline CDR1 and CDR2: SGHRS and YFSETQ. The CDR3 is CASSLGGQGAGNTIYF. The CDR3 nucleotides read TGCGCCAGCAGCTTGGGGGGACAGGGGGCTGGAAACACCATATATTTT.

The V call is TRBV27, the J call TRBJ2-5, with 10 bases matching TRBD1. CDR1 and CDR2 (germline): MNHEY, SMNVEV (reference sequence). The CDR3 loop spans 15 amino acids. Trimming took 1 base from V and 3 from J; bases not matched to a gene: 2. In nucleotides, the CDR3 is TGTGCCAGCAGTTTATGGGGGACAGGGGAAGAGACCCAGTACTTC. It translates to CASSLWGTGEETQYF.

V gene TRBV10-3 combines with J gene TRBJ1-1; D call uncertain. V was cut by 8 bases and J by 1 base, with 5 bases left in between. Germline CDR1 reads ENHRY; CDR2 reads SYGVKD. The CDR3 runs 11 residues. The CDR3 region is CAIQQNTEAFF. The CDR3 DNA follows: TGTGCCATCCAACAGAACACTGAAGCTTTCTTT.

The rearrangement links TRBV7-6 to TRBJ2-7; D unclear. Per germline, CDR1 SGHVS and CDR2 FNYEAQ. Between the trimmed V and J ends, which lost 3 bases and 1 base, there was a span of 10 bases. The CDR3 loop spans 14 amino acids. The CDR3 DNA reads as TGTGCCAGCAGCTTGACATCCGATTCCTACGAGCAGTACTTC. Its translation is CASSLTSDSYEQYF.

This clone showed up just a few times. V and J are TRBV5-6 and TRBJ1-1; D unresolved. Germline assignment: CDR1 SGHDT and CDR2 YYEEEE. The CDR3 runs 13 residues. Trimming cost V 2 bases and J 4 bases, with 9 bases left between them. The DNA of the CDR3 is TGTGCCAGCAGCTTATTGTCCGTCACTGAAGCTTTCTTT. It translates to CASSLLSVTEAFF.

The DNA for the CDR3 is TGTGCCAGCAGCCAAGAACAGGGCTTCGGGGAGACCCAGTACTTC. Amino acid sequence: CASSQEQGFGETQYF. The chain uses TRBV4-2 and TRBJ2-5; possible D gene TRBD1, 6 bases. V was shortened by 0 bases and J by 5 bases, with 13 bases between the two germline ends. CDR3 size: 15 residues. Germline V gives CDR1 LGHNA, CDR2 YNFKEQ.

The genes are TRBV9 and TRBJ1-2; D may be TRBD1 (5 bases). Germline V lookup: CDR1 SGDLS, CDR2 YYNGEE. Trimming cost V 6 bases and J 5 bases, with 11 bases left between them. CDR3 length: 12 residues. The CDR3 here is CASNREGYGYTF. The CDR3 coding sequence is TGTGCCAGCAATAGGGAGGGGTATGGCTACACCTTC.

This chain joins TRBV6-5 and TRBJ1-1, with D possibly matching TRBD1 (6 bases). Germline lookup yields CDR1 MNHEY and CDR2 SVGAGI. The CDR3 length is 13 residues. Trimming took 7 bases from V and 2 from J, leaving 11 bases between them. CDR3 sequence reads: CASTKDRNTEAFF. In nucleotides, the CDR3 is TGTGCCAGCACTAAGGACAGAAACACTGAAGCTTTCTTT.

The V and J genes are TRBV9 and TRBJ1-1; D gene uncertain. Trimming removed 4 bases at V and 10 bases at J, with 17 bases between. This CDR3 spans 13 amino acids. Germline CDR1 and CDR2: SGDLS and YYNGEE. The CDR3 sequence: CASSPDVARGAFF. The CDR3 DNA reads TGTGCCAGCAGCCCGGATGTTGCCCGAGGAGCTTTCTTT.

The CDR3 reads CASSLGGQYEQYF. The CDR3 DNA follows: TGTGCCAGCAGTTTGGGGGGGCAGTACGAGCAGTACTTC. The genes are TRBV27 and TRBJ2-7, with TRBD2 as a possible D gene (7 bases). Germline CDR1 MNHEY, CDR2 SMNVEV (reference sequence). The CDR3 spans 13 residues. Trimming pared 3 bases from V and 4 bases from J, leaving 10 bases between.

The gene calls are TRBV5-6 and TRBJ2-1; no clear D gene. The CDR3 loop spans 15 amino acids. V was pared by 1 base and J by 0 bases, with 8 bases between. Germline assignment: CDR1 SGHDT and CDR2 YYEEEE. CDR3 DNA: TGTGCCAGCAGCTTGATTGTCCTCTCCTACAATGAGCAGTTCTTC. It codes for CASSLIVLSYNEQFF.

Only a few counts were recorded for this clone. The rearrangement links TRBV6-4 to TRBJ2-1; 10 bases match TRBD2. Trimming at V came to 2 bases and at J to 4 bases, leaving 2 bases not matched to a gene. Looked up from germline, CDR1 is MRHNA and CDR2 is SNTAGT. This CDR3 comprises 15 residues. CDR3 sequence reads: CASSDVAGGYNEQFF. In DNA form, the CDR3 reads TGTGCCAGCAGTGACGTAGCGGGGGGTTACAATGAGCAGTTCTTC.

The rearrangement joins TRBV30 to TRBJ2-7; 8 bases map to TRBD2. Germline loops: CDR1 GTSNPN, CDR2 SVGIG (reference sequence). Losses at the gene ends were 8 bases for V and 2 bases for J; bases not matched to a gene: 8. The CDR3 has 13 amino acids. Here the CDR3 DNA reads TGTGCCCCGAAACAGCGGGAGCCCTACGAGCAGTACTTC. The encoded protein is CAPKQREPYEQYF.

This chain links TRBV7-6 with TRBJ2-3; the D gene is possibly TRBD1 (5 bases). The CDR3 covers 16 residues. Per germline, CDR1 SGHVS and CDR2 FNYEAQ. The ends were cut back, 2 bases at V and 1 base at J, with 13 bases in the middle. The CDR3 reads CASSLSAEGGTDTQYF. CDR3 DNA: TGTGCCAGCAGCTTAAGTGCTGAAGGGGGCACAGATACGCAGTATTTT.